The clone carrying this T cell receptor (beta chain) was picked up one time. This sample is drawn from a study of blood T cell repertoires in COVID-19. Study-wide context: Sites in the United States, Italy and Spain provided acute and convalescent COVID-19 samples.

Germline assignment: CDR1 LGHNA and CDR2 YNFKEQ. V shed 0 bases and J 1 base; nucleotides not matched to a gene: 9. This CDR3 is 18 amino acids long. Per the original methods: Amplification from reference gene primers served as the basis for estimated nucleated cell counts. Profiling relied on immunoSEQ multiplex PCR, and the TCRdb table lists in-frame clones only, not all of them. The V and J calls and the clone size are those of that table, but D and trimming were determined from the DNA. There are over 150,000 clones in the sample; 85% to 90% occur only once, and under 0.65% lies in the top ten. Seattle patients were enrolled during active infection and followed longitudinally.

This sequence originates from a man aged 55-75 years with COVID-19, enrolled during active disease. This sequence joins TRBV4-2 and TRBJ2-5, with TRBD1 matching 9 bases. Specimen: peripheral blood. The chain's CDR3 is CASSQDEGQGFSQETQYF. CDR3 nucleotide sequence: TGTGCCAGCAGCCAAGATGAGGGACAGGGATTTAGCCAAGAGACCCAGTACTTC.